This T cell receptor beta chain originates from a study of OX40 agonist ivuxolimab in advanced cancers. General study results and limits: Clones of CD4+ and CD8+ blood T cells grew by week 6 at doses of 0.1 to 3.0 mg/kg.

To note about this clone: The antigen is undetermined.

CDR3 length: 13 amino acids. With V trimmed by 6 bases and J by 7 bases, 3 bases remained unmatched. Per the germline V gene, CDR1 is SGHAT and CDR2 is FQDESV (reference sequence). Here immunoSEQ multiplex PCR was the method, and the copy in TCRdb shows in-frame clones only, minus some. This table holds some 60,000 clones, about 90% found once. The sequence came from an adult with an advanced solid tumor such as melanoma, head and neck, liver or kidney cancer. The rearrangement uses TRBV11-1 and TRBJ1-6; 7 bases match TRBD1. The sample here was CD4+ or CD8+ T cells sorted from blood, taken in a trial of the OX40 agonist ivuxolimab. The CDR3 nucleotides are TGTGCCAGCAGTCCACAGGGGAATTCACCCCTCCACTTT. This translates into CASSPQGNSPLHF.